The clone carrying this T cell receptor (beta chain) was detected many times. TCRdb used MiXCR to reprocess the 5' RACE reads, holding one entry per CDR3 protein. Of approximately 110,000 distinct CDR3 sequences in the sample, more than 6.5% are singletons; the top ten hold 2% to 3%. This entry is derived from a study of T cells after yellow fever vaccination. Trimming removed 3 bases from V and 5 bases from J; junction bases left unmatched: 10. CDR1 SGHRS and CDR2 YFSETQ come from the germline V gene. The CDR3 length is 17 residues. The sample consisted of CD4+ T cells sorted from PBMCs, taken more than 8 days after the first yellow fever vaccination. The chain employs TRBV5-1 and TRBJ2-3; 12 bases map to TRBD1. The origin of this receptor is a man younger than 35 who received the YFV17D yellow fever vaccine. The CDR3: CASSSSPGTGGVDTQYF. The CDR3 DNA follows: TGCGCCAGCAGCTCATCTCCCGGGACAGGGGGCGTAGATACGCAGTATTTT. Looking up the rest from reference TRBV5-1 and TRBJ2-3 gives the full variable domain: KAGVTQTPRYLIKTRGQQVTLSCSPISGHRSVSWYQQTPGQGLQFLFEYFSETQRNKGNFPGRFSGRQFSNSRSEMNVSTLELGDSALYLCASSSSPGTGGVDTQYFGPGTRLTVL.